A few counts support the clone carrying this T cell receptor beta chain. Its specificity is unknown. The CDR3 spans 12 residues. Germline CDR1 is SEHNR and CDR2 is FQNEAQ (reference sequence). J gave up 11 bases and V 7 bases, and 10 bases lay outside the gene matches. The sample is drawn from a study of T cells in Graves' hyperthyroidism and ophthalmopathy. Study outcomes and limitations: The model identified upcoming ophthalmopathy a median 6.5 months ahead of onset. By a 13 V-J model, ophthalmopathy was set apart from stable hyperthyroidism.

Exclusions: uncontrolled infection, other autoimmune disease, pregnancy, lactation. Diagnosis rested on symptoms, serum thyroxine and TRAb, thyroid ultrasound, and orbital computed tomography. RNA transcripts were the template for amplifying TCR beta CDR3 regions. HTBI primers were used for first-round RT-PCR of the TCR CDR3. One entry per CDR3 protein results from TCRdb running MiXCR on the multiplex PCR reads. The sample shows under 350,000 distinct CDR3 sequences, 17% of them seen only once. This sequence joins TRBV7-9 and TRBJ1-1, with 7 bases lining up with TRBD1. The receptor was isolated from an older woman with Graves' ophthalmopathy. The sequenced material came from blood. For the CDR3, the DNA is TGTGCCAGCACGCCACAGGACAGGCCTGCTTTCTTT. Translating it yields CASTPQDRPAFF.